A selection of T cell receptor beta chains follows, all from one sample in a study of vaccination and CD4 T cells after COVID-19. These receptors lack a known antigen. One entry per CDR3 protein results from TCRdb running MiXCR on the PCR reads. Among 8,500 to 13,000 distinct CDR3 sequences listed, approximately 48% were seen once. Sequenced: CD4+ T cells from blood, cultured in vitro. Receptor source: a human donor who had recovered from COVID-19. Each CDR3 is given with its conserved first and last residue. Fields, in order: V gene, D gene, J gene, clone size, CDR3 DNA, CDR3 protein. The D gene is left open where the match is weak. Size is stated for part of the rows, as once, few or many counts, or as a class when the clone is expanded.

TRBV12-3/TRBV12-4	.	TRBJ1-2	few	TGTGCCAGCGCCAGGGGAGCTAACTATGGCTACACCTTC	CASARGANYGYTF
TRBV19	TRBD1	TRBJ1-2	.	TGTGCCAGTAGTACCGCCGGGACAGGGCACTATGGCTACACCTTC	CASSTAGTGHYGYTF
TRBV7-9	.	TRBJ2-2	few	TGTGCCAGCAGCCCCCTGGGGCGGGGCACCGGGGAGCTGTTTTTT	CASSPLGRGTGELFF
TRBV7-2	TRBD2	TRBJ2-7	.	TGTGCCAGCAGCTTACCGGTGGCCGGGAGGAACGAGCAGTACTTC	CASSLPVAGRNEQYF
TRBV4-2	TRBD1	TRBJ1-1	.	TGTGCCAGCAGAGTGGGTGGACAGGCGGGAGGGCAAGCTTTCTTT	CASRVGGQAGGQAFF
TRBV11-2	TRBD2	TRBJ2-5	few	TGTGCCAGCAGCTTAGCAGGGTGGCAGCGGGGGGGACAAGAGACCCAGTACTTC	CASSLAGWQRGGQETQYF
TRBV30	.	TRBJ1-5	.	TGTGCCTGGAGTGTACACGCCACCAATCAGCCCCAGCATTTT	CAWSVHATNQPQHF
TRBV20-1	.	TRBJ1-2	.	TGCAGTGCTAGTAAGAACCTAAACTATGGCTACACCTTC	CSASKNLNYGYTF
TRBV6-2/TRBV6-3	.	TRBJ2-1	.	TGTGCCAGCAGTTACATGGGCGGGGCTATGAATGAGCAGTTCTTC	CASSYMGGAMNEQFF
TRBV2	.	TRBJ1-2	.	TGTGCCAGCAGTGAATTGGGGACGGGCCACTTC	CASSELGTGHF
TRBV2	.	TRBJ2-5	.	TGTGCCAGCAGCCGCGGACAGAGCGCAAGAGAGACCCAGTACTTC	CASSRGQSARETQYF
TRBV6-1	.	TRBJ2-3	few	TGTGCCAGCAGTGAGCGAAGTAGCACAGATACGCAGTATTTT	CASSERSSTDTQYF
TRBV15	.	TRBJ1-6	.	TGTGCCACCAGCAGAGGGTTCGGGACGCAGAGCTCCTATAATTCACCCCTCCACTTT	CATSRGFGTQSSYNSPLHF
TRBV10-3	.	TRBJ2-5	.	TGTGCCATCAGTGCCGGGGGCGAGGAGACCCAGTACTTC	CAISAGGEETQYF
TRBV10-2	TRBD1	TRBJ1-6	.	TGCGCCAGCAGTGCAGGACAGGGGTTCAGCAATTCACCCCTCCACTTT	CASSAGQGFSNSPLHF
TRBV4-1	TRBD1	TRBJ1-2	.	TGCGCCAGCAGCCAAGATCCGGGACAGGGAAACTATGGCTACACCTTC	CASSQDPGQGNYGYTF
TRBV2	.	TRBJ2-7	.	TGTGCCAGCAGCCCCGGAGGCCCCTCCGGAGGCGAGCAGTACTTC	CASSPGGPSGGEQYF
TRBV6-2/TRBV6-3	.	TRBJ2-5	few	TGTGCCAGCCTACCTCTCGGGGGGCCCCAAGAGACCCAGTACTTC	CASLPLGGPQETQYF
TRBV11-2	.	TRBJ2-5	.	TGTGCCAGCAGCTTAGGGGCCCTCCAAGAGACCCAGTACTTC	CASSLGALQETQYF
TRBV20-1	.	TRBJ1-4	.	TGCAGTGCTAGCCGGGACACCGAAAAACTGTTTTTT	CSASRDTEKLFF
TRBV29-1	.	TRBJ1-4	.	TGCAGCGGGGGAACGACATCGGAAAAACTGTTTTTT	CSGGTTSEKLFF
TRBV27	.	TRBJ2-7	.	TGTGCCAGCAGTTTAAGGGGTAGTTTCGGTGGATACGAGCAGTACTTC	CASSLRGSFGGYEQYF
TRBV20-1	TRBD1	TRBJ1-2	few	TGCAGTGCGTCTAGCCTCGGACAGGGCTATGGCTACACCTTC	CSASSLGQGYGYTF
TRBV6-1	TRBD1	TRBJ1-3	.	TGTGCCAGCCGCAGGGGGGGGGCTTTCTCTGGAAACACCATATATTTT	CASRRGGAFSGNTIYF
TRBV6-1	.	TRBJ1-5	few	TGTGCCAGCAGGAAGGGATCGGGCAATCAGCCCCAGCATTTT	CASRKGSGNQPQHF
TRBV6-2/TRBV6-3	.	TRBJ2-3	few	TGTGCCAGCAGTTACCAGCGGGGCACAGATACGCAGTATTTT	CASSYQRGTDTQYF
TRBV11-3	.	TRBJ2-3	few	TGTGCCAGCAGCCCCTTTCAGGCGGAGACAGATACGCAGTATTTT	CASSPFQAETDTQYF
TRBV6-1	TRBD1	TRBJ2-5	.	TGTGCCAGCAGGAAAGGGACAGGGTACTTCGAGACCCAGTACTTC	CASRKGTGYFETQYF
TRBV30	TRBD1	TRBJ1-2	.	TGTGCCTGGAGTCCGCGGACAGGGGGAGGGCAGGGCTACACCTTC	CAWSPRTGGGQGYTF
TRBV18	TRBD1	TRBJ2-7	.	TGTGCCAGCTCACCGGGACAGGGAGTCGAGCAGTACTTC	CASSPGQGVEQYF
TRBV11-2	.	TRBJ2-1	few	TGTGCCAGCAGCTTAGATCTTTCCGATGAGCAGTTCTTC	CASSLDLSDEQFF
TRBV11-3	.	TRBJ1-3	.	TGTGCCAGCAGCTCCCCGGGTCGAGGGTCTGGAAACACCATATATTTT	CASSSPGRGSGNTIYF
TRBV7-8	TRBD2	TRBJ2-5	.	TGTGCCAGCAGCTATTGGACTAGCGGGGGGGGAAAAAAGACCCAGTACTTC	CASSYWTSGGGKKTQYF
TRBV20-1	TRBD2	TRBJ2-1	few	TGCAGTGCTACGTTGGGGACTAGCGGGGGGAGAGGCTACAATGAGCAGTTCTTC	CSATLGTSGGRGYNEQFF
TRBV12-3/TRBV12-4	TRBD1	TRBJ2-4	.	TGTGCCAGCAGTCCCAGACAGGGGGCCTCGGTCCAGTACTTC	CASSPRQGASVQYF
TRBV14	.	TRBJ1-6	.	TGTGCCAGCAGCCAAGGCCCCTTGGCCCTCCACTTT	CASSQGPLALHF
TRBV19	.	TRBJ1-2	.	TGTGCCAGTAGTACGTCAGGTTATAGCTATGGCTACACCTTC	CASSTSGYSYGYTF